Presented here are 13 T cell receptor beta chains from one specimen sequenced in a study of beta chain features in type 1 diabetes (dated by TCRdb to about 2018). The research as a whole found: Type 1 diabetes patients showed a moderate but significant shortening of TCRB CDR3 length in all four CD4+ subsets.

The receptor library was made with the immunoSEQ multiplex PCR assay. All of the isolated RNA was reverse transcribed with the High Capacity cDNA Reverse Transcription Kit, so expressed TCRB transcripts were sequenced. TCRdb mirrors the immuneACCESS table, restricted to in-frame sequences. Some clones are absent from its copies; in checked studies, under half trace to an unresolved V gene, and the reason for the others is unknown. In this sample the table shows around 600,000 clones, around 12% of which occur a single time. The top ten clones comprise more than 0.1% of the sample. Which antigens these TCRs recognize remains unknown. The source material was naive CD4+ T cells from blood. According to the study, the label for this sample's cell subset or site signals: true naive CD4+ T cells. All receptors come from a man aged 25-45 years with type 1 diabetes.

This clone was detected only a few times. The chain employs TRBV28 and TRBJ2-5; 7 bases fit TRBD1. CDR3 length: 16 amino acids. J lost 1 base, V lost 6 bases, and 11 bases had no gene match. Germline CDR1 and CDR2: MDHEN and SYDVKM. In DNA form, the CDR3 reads TGTGCCAGCAGCCCAAGGGCAGGGGGACGCCAAGAGACCCAGTACTTC. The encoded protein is CASSPRAGGRQETQYF.

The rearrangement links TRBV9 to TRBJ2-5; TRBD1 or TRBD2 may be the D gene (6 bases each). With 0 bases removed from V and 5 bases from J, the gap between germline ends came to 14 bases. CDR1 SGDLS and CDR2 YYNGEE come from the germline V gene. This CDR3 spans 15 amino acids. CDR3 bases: TGTGCCAGCAGCGTAGCGCCAGGGGCGGGGGAGACCCAGTACTTC. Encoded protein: CASSVAPGAGETQYF.

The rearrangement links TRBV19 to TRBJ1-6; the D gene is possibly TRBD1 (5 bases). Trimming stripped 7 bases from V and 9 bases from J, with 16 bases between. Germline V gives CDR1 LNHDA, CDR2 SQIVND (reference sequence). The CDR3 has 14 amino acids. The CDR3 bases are TGTGCCAGTATGCCCGCAGGGTCGCGTTCACCCCTCCACTTT. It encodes CASMPAGSRSPLHF. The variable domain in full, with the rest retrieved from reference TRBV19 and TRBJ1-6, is DGGITQSPKYLFRKEGQNVTLSCEQNLNHDAMYWYRQDPGQGLRLIYYSQIVNDFQKGDIAEGYSVSREKKESFPLTVTSAQKNPTAFYLCASMPAGSRSPLHFGNGTRLTVT.

CDR3 protein: CASSGLGGSYNEQFF. The CDR3 DNA follows: TGTGCCAGCAGCGGACTAGGGGGCTCCTACAATGAGCAGTTCTTC. The rearrangement links TRBV9 to TRBJ2-1; D tentatively fits TRBD1 or TRBD2 (6 bases each). V was clipped by 3 bases and J by 0 bases, with 10 bases between them. CDR1 and CDR2 (germline): SGDLS, YYNGEE. There are 15 residues in the CDR3. Full variable domain (remainder filled in from reference TRBV9 and TRBJ2-1): DSGVTQTPKHLITATGQRVTLRCSPRSGDLSVYWYQQSLDQGLQFLIQYYNGEERAKGNILERFSAQQFPDLHSELNLSSLELGDSALYFCASSGLGGSYNEQFFGPGTRLTVL.

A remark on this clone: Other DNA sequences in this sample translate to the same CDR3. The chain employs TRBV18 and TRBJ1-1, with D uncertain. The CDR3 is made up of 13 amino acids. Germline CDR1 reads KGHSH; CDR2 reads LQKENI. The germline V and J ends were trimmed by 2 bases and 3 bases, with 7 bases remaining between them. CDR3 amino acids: CASSPVGDTEAFF. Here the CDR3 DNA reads TGTGCCAGCTCACCAGTCGGGGACACTGAAGCTTTCTTT.

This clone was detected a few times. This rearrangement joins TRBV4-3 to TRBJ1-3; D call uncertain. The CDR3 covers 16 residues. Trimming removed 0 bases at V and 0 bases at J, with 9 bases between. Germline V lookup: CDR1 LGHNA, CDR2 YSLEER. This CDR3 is CASSQDPTYSGNTIYF. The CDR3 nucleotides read TGCGCCAGCAGCCAAGACCCTACGTACTCTGGAAACACCATATATTTT.

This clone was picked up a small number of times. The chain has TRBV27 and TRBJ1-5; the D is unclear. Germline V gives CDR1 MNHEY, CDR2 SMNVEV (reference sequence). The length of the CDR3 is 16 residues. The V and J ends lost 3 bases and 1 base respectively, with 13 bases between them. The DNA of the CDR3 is TGTGCCAGCAGTTTGGGGAGCATGGGAAGCAATCAGCCCCAGCATTTT. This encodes CASSLGSMGSNQPQHF.

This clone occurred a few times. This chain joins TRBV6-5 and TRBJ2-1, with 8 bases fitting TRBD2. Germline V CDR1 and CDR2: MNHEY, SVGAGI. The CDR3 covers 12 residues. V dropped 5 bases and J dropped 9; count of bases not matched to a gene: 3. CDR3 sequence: CASSATSGEQFF. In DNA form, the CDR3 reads TGTGCCAGCAGTGCTACTAGCGGTGAGCAGTTCTTC.

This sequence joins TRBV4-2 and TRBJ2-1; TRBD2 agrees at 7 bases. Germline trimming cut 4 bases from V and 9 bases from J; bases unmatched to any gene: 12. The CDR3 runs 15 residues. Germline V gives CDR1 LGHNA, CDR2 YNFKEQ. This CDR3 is CASSPGAGPLGEQFF. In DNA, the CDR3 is TGTGCCAGCAGCCCGGGAGCGGGGCCTTTAGGTGAGCAGTTCTTC.

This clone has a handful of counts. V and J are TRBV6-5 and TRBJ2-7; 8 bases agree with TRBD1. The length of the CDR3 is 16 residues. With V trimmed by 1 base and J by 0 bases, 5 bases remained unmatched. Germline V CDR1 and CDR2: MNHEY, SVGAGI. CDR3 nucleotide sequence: TGTGCCAGCAGTTACTTCTCGACAGGGGACTCCTACGAGCAGTACTTC. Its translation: CASSYFSTGDSYEQYF.

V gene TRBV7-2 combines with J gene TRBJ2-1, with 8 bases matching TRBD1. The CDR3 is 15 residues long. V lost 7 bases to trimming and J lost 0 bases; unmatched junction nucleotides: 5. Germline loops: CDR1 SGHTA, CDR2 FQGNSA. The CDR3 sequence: CASTPGTGSYNEQFF. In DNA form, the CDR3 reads TGTGCCAGCACTCCCGGGACAGGCTCCTACAATGAGCAGTTCTTC.

CDR3 DNA sequence: TGTGCCAGTAGTCAGGTTGAAGGATATGGCTACACCTTC. It is translated as CASSQVEGYGYTF. V usage is TRBV19 and J usage is TRBJ1-2; no clear D. The germline gives CDR1 LNHDA, CDR2 SQIVND (reference sequence). The V gene lost 5 bases and the J gene lost 5 bases, with 12 bases spanning the gap. The CDR3 has 13 amino acids.

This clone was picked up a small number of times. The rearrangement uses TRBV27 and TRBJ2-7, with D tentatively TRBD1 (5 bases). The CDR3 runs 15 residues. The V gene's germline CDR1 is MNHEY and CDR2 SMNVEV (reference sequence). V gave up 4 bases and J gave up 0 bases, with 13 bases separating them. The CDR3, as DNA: TGTGCCAGCAGTTCCAGGGCCTCCTCCTCCTACGAGCAGTACTTC. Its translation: CASSSRASSSYEQYF.